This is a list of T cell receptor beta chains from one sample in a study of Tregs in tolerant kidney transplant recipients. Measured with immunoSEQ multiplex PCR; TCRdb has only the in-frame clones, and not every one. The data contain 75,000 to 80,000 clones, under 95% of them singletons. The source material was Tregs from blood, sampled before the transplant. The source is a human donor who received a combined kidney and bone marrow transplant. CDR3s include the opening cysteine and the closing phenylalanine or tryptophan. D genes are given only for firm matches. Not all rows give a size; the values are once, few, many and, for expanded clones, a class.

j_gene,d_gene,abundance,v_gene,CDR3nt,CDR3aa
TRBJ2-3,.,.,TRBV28,TGTGCCAGCAGTTCCACGGACCCAGCTAGCACAGATACGCAGTATTTT,CASSSTDPASTDTQYF
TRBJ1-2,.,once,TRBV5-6,TGTGCCAGCAGCTTGAACAGAGGGGATGGCTACACCTTC,CASSLNRGDGYTF
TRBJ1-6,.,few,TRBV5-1,TGCGCCAGCACCCCCCAGGAGGCGGAGAATTCACCCCTCCACTTT,CASTPQEAENSPLHF
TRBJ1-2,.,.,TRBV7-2,TGTGCCAGCAGCTTAGGCAGGGGATATGGCTACACCTTC,CASSLGRGYGYTF
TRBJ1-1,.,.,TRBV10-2,TGCGCCAGTAGGAGGTGGGGGGAGATTGACACTGAAGCTTTCTTT,CASRRWGEIDTEAFF
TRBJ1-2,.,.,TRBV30,TGTGCCTGGAGTGATTTGGCTAACTATGGCTACACCTTC,CAWSDLANYGYTF
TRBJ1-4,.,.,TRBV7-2,TGTGCCAGCAGCTTAGGATTTCGGACAGCCGATGAAAAACTGTTTTTT,CASSLGFRTADEKLFF
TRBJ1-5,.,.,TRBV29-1,TGCAGCGTTGAAGATCAGGGTCAGCCCCAGCATTTT,CSVEDQGQPQHF
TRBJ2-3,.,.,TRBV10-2,TGCGCCAGCAAGGACCGCCCCGCAGATACGCAGTATTTT,CASKDRPADTQYF
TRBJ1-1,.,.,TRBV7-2,TGTGCCAGCAGCTTAACTCAGAACACTGAAGCTTTCTTT,CASSLTQNTEAFF
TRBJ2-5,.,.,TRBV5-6,TGTGCCAGCAGCCCCTCCGGCAGGGGAGTGGAGACCCAGTACTTC,CASSPSGRGVETQYF
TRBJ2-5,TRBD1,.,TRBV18,TGTGCCAGCTCACCGGCAGGGGGCTTGGAGACCCAGTACTTC,CASSPAGGLETQYF
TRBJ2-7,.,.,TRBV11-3,TGTGCCAGCAGCTTTGATTTTCAGGGAGAGCAGTACTTC,CASSFDFQGEQYF
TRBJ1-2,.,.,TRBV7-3,TGTGCCAGCAGCCCCGACGGCGGAAACTATGGCTACACCTTC,CASSPDGGNYGYTF
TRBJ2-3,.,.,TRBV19,TGTGCCAGTCGTGGGGGAGGTCTAACAGATACGCAGTATTTT,CASRGGGLTDTQYF
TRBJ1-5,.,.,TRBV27,TGTGCCAGCAGGGGAAGGGGATTCAATCAGCCCCAGCATTTT,CASRGRGFNQPQHF
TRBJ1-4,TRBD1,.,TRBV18,TGTGCCAGCTCACCAGGGACAGGGACGGAAAAACTGTTTTTT,CASSPGTGTEKLFF
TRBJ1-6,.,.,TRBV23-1,TGCGCCAGCATTCCCTATTCACCCCTCCACTTT,CASIPYSPLHF
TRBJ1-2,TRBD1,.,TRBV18,TGTGCCAGCTCCGAAGGGACAGGGCTGAACTATGGCTACACCTTC,CASSEGTGLNYGYTF
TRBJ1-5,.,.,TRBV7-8,TGTGCCAGCAGCCTGACGGGTGCGGCCGATGGGCATCAGCCCCAGCATTTT,CASSLTGAADGHQPQHF
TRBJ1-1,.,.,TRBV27,TGTGCCAGCAGTCCTCAGACCTCGAACACTGAAGCTTTCTTT,CASSPQTSNTEAFF